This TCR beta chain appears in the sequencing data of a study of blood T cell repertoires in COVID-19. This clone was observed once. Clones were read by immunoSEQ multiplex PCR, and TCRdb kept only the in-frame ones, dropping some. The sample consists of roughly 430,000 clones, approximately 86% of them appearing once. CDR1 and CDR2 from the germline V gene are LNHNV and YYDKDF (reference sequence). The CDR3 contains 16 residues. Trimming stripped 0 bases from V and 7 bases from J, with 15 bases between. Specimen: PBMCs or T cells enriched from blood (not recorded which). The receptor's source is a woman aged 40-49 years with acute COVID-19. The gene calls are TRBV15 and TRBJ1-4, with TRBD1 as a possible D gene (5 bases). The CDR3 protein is CATSRDRRRVSEKLFF. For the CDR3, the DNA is TGTGCCACCAGCAGAGATCGTCGCAGGGTGTCTGAAAAACTGTTTTTT.